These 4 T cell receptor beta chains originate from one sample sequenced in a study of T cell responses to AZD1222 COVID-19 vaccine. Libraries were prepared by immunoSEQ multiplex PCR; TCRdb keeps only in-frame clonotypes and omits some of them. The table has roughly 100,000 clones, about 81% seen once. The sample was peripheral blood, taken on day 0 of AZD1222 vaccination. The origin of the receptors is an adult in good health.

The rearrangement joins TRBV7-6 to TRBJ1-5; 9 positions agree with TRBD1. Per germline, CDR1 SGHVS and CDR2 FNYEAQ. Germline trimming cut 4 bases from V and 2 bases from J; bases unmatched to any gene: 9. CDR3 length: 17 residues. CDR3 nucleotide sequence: TGTGCCAGCAGCTACGAACAGGGGGCGATGGGCAATCAGCCCCAGCATTTT. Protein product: CASSYEQGAMGNQPQHF.

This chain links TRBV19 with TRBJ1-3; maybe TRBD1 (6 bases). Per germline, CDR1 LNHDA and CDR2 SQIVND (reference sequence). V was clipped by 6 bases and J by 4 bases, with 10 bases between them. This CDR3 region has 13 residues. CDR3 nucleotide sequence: TGTGCCAGTAGGCTACAGGGCGGAAACACCATATATTTT. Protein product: CASRLQGGNTIYF.

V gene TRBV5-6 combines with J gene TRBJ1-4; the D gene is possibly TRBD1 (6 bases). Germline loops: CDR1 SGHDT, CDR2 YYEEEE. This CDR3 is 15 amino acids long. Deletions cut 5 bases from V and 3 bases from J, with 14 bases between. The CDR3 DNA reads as TGTGCCAGCAGGGAAACAGGGAAGGCTAATGAAAAACTGTTTTTT. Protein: CASRETGKANEKLFF. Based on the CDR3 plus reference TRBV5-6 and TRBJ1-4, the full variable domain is DAGVTQSPTHLIKTRGQQVTLRCSPKSGHDTVSWYQQALGQGPQFIFQYYEEEERQRGNFPDRFSGHQFPNYSSELNVNALLLGDSALYLCASRETGKANEKLFFGSGTQLSVL.

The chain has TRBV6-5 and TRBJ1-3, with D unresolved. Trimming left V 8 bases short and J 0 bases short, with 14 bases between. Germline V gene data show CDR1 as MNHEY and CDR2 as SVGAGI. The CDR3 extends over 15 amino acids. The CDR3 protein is CASCTSLSSGNTIYF. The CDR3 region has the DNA TGTGCCAGCTGTACCAGCCTTAGCTCTGGAAACACCATATATTTT.